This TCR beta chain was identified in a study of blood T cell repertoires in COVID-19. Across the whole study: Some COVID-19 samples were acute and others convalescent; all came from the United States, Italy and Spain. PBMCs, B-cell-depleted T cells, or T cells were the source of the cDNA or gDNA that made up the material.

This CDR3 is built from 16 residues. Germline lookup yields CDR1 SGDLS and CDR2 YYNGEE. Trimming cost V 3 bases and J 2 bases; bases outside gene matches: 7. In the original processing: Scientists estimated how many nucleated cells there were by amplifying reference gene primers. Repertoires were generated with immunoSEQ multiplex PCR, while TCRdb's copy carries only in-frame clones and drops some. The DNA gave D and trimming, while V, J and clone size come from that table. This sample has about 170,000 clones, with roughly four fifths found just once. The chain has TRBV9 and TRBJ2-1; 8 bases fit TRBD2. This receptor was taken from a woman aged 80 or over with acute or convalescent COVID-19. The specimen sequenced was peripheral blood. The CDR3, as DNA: TGTGCCAGCAGCGCCCGACTAGCGAGGACCTACAATGAGCAGTTCTTC. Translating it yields CASSARLARTYNEQFF.